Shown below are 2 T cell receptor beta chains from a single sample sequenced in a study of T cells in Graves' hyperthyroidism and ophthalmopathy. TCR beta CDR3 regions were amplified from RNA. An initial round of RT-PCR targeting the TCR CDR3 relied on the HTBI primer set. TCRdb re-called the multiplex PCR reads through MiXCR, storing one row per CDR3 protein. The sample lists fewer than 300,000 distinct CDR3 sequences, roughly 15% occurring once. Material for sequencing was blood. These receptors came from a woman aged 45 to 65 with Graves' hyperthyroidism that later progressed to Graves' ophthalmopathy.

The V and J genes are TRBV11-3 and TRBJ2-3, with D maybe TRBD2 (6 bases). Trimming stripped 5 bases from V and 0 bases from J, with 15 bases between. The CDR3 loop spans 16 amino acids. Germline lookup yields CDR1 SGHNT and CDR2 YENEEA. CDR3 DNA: TGTGCCAGCAGCCTTACCCTAGCGACCAGCACAGATACGCAGTATTTT. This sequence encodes CASSLTLATSTDTQYF. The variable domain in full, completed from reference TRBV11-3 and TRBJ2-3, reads EAGVVQSPRYKIIEKKQPVAFWCNPISGHNTLYWYLQNLGQGPELLIRYENEEAVDDSQLPKDRFSAERLKGVDSTLKIQPAELGDSAVYLCASSLTLATSTDTQYFGPGTRLTVL.

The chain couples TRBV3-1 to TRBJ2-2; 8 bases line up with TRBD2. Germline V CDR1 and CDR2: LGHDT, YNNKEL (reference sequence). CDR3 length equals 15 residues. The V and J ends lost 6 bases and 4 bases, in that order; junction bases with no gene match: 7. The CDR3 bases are TGTGCCAGCAGTGGAGCGGGAGTCCCCACCGGGGAGCTGTTTTTT. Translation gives CASSGAGVPTGELFF.